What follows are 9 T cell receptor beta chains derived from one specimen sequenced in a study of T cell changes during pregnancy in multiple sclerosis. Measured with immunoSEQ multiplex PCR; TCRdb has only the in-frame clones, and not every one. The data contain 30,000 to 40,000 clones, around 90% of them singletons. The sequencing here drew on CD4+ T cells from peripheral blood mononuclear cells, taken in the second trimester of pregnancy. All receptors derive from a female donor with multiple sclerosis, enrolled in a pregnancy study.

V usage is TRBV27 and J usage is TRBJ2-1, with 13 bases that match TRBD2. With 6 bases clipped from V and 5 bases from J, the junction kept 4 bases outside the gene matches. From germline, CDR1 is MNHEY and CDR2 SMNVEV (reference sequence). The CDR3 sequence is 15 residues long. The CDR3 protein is CASRLAGGHHNEQFF. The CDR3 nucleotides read TGTGCCAGCAGACTAGCGGGAGGGCACCACAATGAGCAGTTCTTC.

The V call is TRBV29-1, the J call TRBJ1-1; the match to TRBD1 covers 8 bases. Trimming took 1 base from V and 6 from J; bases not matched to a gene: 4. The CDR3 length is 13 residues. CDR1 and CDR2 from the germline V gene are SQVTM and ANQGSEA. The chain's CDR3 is CSVEGQGASEAFF. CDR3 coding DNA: TGCAGCGTTGAAGGTCAGGGGGCCTCTGAAGCTTTCTTT. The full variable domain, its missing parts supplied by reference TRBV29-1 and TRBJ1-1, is SAVISQKPSRDICQRGTSLTIQCQVDSQVTMMFWYRQQPGQSLTLIATANQGSEATYESGFVIDKFPISRPNLTFSTLTVSNMSPEDSSIYLCSVEGQGASEAFFGQGTRLTVV.

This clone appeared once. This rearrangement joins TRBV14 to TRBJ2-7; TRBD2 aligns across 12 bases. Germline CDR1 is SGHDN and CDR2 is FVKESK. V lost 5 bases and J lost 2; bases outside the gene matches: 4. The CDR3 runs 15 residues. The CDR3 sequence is CASSATSGGTYEQYF. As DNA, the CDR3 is TGTGCCAGCAGCGCGACTAGCGGGGGAACCTACGAGCAGTACTTC.

This CDR3 reads CASTSFRDRGHEQYF. The DNA for the CDR3 is TGTGCCAGTACCAGCTTCCGGGACAGGGGCCACGAGCAGTACTTC. The chain couples TRBV19 to TRBJ2-7; 10 bases fit TRBD1. Germline lookup yields CDR1 LNHDA and CDR2 SQIVND (reference sequence). The CDR3 is 15 amino acids. V was clipped by 7 bases and J by 5 bases; unmatched bases: 11.

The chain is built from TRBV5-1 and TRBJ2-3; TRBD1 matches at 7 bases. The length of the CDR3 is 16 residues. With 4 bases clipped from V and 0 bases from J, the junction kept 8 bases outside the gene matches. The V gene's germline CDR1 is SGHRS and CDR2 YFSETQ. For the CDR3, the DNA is TGCGCCAGCAGCGCAGGACAGGCCCCTAGCACAGATACGCAGTATTTT. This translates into CASSAGQAPSTDTQYF.

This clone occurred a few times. In nucleotides, the CDR3 is TGTGCCAGCAGCAGTCCCGGGACAATCTATGGCTACACCTTC. Translated: CASSSPGTIYGYTF. This rearrangement joins TRBV7-3 to TRBJ1-2; maybe TRBD1 (6 bases). CDR1 is SGHTA and CDR2 is FQGTGA in the germline V gene. V shed 5 bases and J shed 4 bases, with 14 bases lying between them. The CDR3 runs 14 residues.

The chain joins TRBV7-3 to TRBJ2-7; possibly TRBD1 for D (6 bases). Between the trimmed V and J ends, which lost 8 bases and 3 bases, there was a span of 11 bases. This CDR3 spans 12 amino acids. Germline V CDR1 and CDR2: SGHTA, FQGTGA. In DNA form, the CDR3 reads TGTGCCAGCTCGGGACAATGCTACGAGCAGTACTTC. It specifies CASSGQCYEQYF.

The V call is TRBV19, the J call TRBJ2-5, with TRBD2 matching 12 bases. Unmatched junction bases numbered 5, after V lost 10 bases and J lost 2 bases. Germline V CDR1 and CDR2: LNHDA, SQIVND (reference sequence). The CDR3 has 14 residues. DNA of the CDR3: TGTGCCACCAAAGGGACTAGCGGGCAAGAGACCCAGTACTTC. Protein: CATKGTSGQETQYF.

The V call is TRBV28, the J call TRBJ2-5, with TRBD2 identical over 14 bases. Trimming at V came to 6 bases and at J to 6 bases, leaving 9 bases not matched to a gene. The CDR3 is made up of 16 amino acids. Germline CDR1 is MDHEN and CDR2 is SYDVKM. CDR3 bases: TGTGCCAGCAGACAGGGACTAGCGGGAGACGGAAAGACCCAGTACTTC. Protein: CASRQGLAGDGKTQYF.